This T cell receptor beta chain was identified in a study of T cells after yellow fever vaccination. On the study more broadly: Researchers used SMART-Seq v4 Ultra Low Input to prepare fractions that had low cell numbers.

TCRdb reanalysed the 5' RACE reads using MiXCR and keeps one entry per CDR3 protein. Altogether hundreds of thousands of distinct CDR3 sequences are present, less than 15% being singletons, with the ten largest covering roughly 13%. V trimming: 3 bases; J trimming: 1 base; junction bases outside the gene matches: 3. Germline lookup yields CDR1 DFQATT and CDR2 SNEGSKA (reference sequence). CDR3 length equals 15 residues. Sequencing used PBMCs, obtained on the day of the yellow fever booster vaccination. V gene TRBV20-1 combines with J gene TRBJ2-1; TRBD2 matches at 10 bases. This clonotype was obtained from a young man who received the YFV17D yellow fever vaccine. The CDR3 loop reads CSARGTSESYNEQFF. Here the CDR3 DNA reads TGCAGTGCTAGGGGGACTAGCGAGTCCTACAATGAGCAGTTCTTC.